A single T cell receptor beta chain is shown here with its context. Its specific antigen is unknown. No quality values exist for individual bases; no much larger clone is one base distant. Based on the germline V gene, the CDR1 and CDR2 sequences are SGHTA and FQGTGA. The CDR3 covers 15 residues, taking in both the cysteine and the phenylalanine. Only the CDR3 part of the read is kept: 45 bases, read in frame from the first base. Trimming at the junction amounts to 2 bases on V and 5 bases on J, and the germline ends lie 15 bases apart. The collaborating institutions used their own protocols to collect whole blood in K2EDTA tubes. For TCRbeta analysis, collaborators shipped samples as frozen whole blood, isolated PBMCs, or DNA extracted from either of those sample types. TCRbeta CDR3 regions were amplified from genomic DNA by means of the immunoSEQ Assay, a bias-controlled multiplex PCR. From the authors' description of their analysis: Nucleated cell counts per sample were estimated from amplification of reference gene primers within the assay. To quantify the absolute abundance of each unique TCRbeta CDR3 rearrangement, sequence reads were collapsed and filtered. Productive Simpson clonality was computed per sample as the square root of Simpson's diversity index over productive rearrangements. TCRdb provides this immuneACCESS table in a form limited to in-frame rearrangements. Some clones are lacking; in checked studies, under half of them reflect an unresolved V gene, and why the rest are absent is not known. D and trimming come from the DNA, and the V and J calls and clone size come from that table. This sample is represented by around 25,000 clones; 70% to 90% of them were singletons. The top ten constitute around 2.7% of the sample.

This sample was taken from a study of blood T cell repertoires in COVID-19 (dated by TCRdb to 2018 to 2021). A note on the overall study: Collaborator samples came from the United States, Italy and Spain and covered acute and convalescent phases of COVID-19. HLA class I and class II types, where available, came from metadata supplied by the sample provider rather than from assay-based typing. Sample metadata almost always included a de-identified subject ID, COVID-19 status, age in years and sex. The samples were drawn from the first 160 participants of the ongoing ImmuneRACE study and from some 1,300 subjects provided by 6 global collaborators. The material from the prospective study consisted of cDNA or gDNA derived from T cells, B-cell-depleted T cells, or PBMCs. The dataset comprised deeply sampled blood TCRbeta repertoires from subjects exposed to, actively infected with, or recovered from COVID-19. A freely available public database, intended as a resource for researchers studying the immune response to SARS-CoV-2, is where the repertoires were released.

Study-wide conclusions, independent of this receptor: Clinical and demographic metadata were provided uncurated, with the amount varying by source and participant.

Input material: peripheral blood. In this chain, TRBV7-3 is recombined with TRBJ1-2, and the D gene may be TRBD1, 6 bases matching. The source of this sequence is a human donor in a cohort sampled during active COVID-19. The CDR3 sequence is CASSLRDIEDYGYTF. The DNA reads as follows: TGTGCCAGCAGCTTACGGGACATCGAGGATTATGGCTACACCTTC. Full variable domain (CDR3 extended with the reference TRBV7-3 and TRBJ1-2 proteins): GAGVSQTPSNKVTEKGKYVELRCDPISGHTALYWYRQSLGQGPEFLIYFQGTGAADDSGLPNDRFFAVRPEGSVSTLKIQRTERGDSAVYLCASSLRDIEDYGYTFGSGTRLTVV.